This T cell receptor beta chain was captured by sequencing in a study of cytomegalovirus exposure and HLA in healthy donors (dated by TCRdb to between 2016 and 2019). In terms of the full investigation: An earlier analysis of several hundred of the donors reported about 260 Gb of sequence data and roughly 120 million unique TCR beta sequences obtained from 150 million to 200 million T cells. About 280 gigabases of sequencing data and roughly 90 million unique TCR sequences were included in an early release covering under 650 HLA-typed donors. Of the 300 to 450 genotyped donors, less than 90% were placed in the genetic ancestry cluster associated with self-reported Caucasian donors. The aim of the study was to test whether cataloging public T cell receptors could identify signatures of past pathogen exposure. The study profiled the T cell repertoires of approximately 700 subjects by immunosequencing and related them to cytomegalovirus serostatus. Besides the first cohort of 666 subjects, a separate validation cohort made up of roughly 130 different subjects was used. To predict cytomegalovirus infection status, the study combined high-throughput TCR immunosequencing, statistical association of individual TCRs with disease status, and machine learning. In a later analysis, previously published TCR beta repertoires from 666 donors were re-analyzed and high-resolution HLA genotyping was added so that TCR occurrence patterns could be studied. Rather than drawing on any new phenotypic data, the later analysis identified candidate immune exposures from TCR beta sequences and the way those sequences occurred across donors. An earlier analysis of 587 of the donors used high-throughput TCR beta sequencing to judge whether each TCR beta V gene segment behaved as functional or pseudogenic. Donor age, sex, ethnicity and CMV serostatus were compiled together with the repertoire data. In a later genetic analysis, genome-wide SNP genotypes for 398 of the 666 donors were used, and that subset was treated as a discovery cohort. Every discovery cohort repertoire had been produced on one sequencing platform. Both class I and class II loci were covered by HLA typing, at four-digit resolution. The number of typed donors differed by locus: 629-630 for A, B, C, DRB1 and DQB1; 500 to 550 for DQA1; approximately 600 for DPA1; and about 450 for DPB1. Because of strong linkage in the cohort, five DR-DQ haplotypes were treated as single units for association and clustering. Among about 400 genotyped donors of the cohort, an average of around 220,000 unique TCR beta nucleotide sequences was sequenced per donor, of which roughly 18% were non-productive.

CDR1 and CDR2, per the germline V gene (reference sequence), are SGHNT and YYREEE. Ends trimmed: V by 0 bases, J by 2 bases; bases unmatched to a gene: 9. The CDR3 goes from the cysteine to the phenylalanine over 17 residues. Only the CDR3 region is kept as DNA, spanning 51 bases read in frame from base 1. The cohort comprised 670 or so healthy bone marrow donors. At the time of sampling, every cohort member was nominally healthy, though immune exposures that went unrecorded were likely present. The donor tested CMV seronegative, placing the donor among the 350 to 400 seronegative members of the cohort. A peripheral blood sample was collected from each donor, and TCR beta sequencing was performed on peripheral blood mononuclear cells. Genomic DNA was extracted from the blood cell samples with the Qiagen DNeasy Blood Extraction Kit. Library method: the immunoSEQ multiplex PCR assay. The multiplex PCR relied on a mix of 60 forward primers for TCR Vbeta segments and 13 reverse primers for TCR Jbeta segments. Amplification of the CDR3 region of rearranged TCR beta genes was performed with a multiplex PCR assay on genomic DNA. The Illumina HiSeq System was used to sequence the amplified TCR beta libraries as 87-base-pair reads. On the authors' methods: Across the 700 or so repertoires, a later analysis counted around 80 million unique TCR beta chains, 9.5 million to 13 million of which were shared by at least two donors. A nearest-neighbor algorithm error-corrected the raw reads and collapsed the reads into unique sequences, merging closely related sequences to remove PCR and sequencing errors. V, D and J gene segments were assigned by aligning CDR3 sequences to IMGT reference sequences. For a sequence to be retained, a match of at least six nucleotides to both a V gene segment and a J gene segment was required. Rearrangements were classified as productive when the CDR3 lacked stop codons and remained in frame with V and J, and all other rearrangements were classified as non-productive. CDR3 was defined according to IMGT convention as the region running from the second conserved V-encoded cysteine to the conserved J-encoded phenylalanine. The earlier analysis of approximately 590 of the donors excluded any sequence lacking an unambiguous match to a single V gene segment. An earlier analysis of several hundred of the donors called V segments functional above 56.7% productive rearrangements and segregating when the between-donor standard deviation exceeded 5%. A statistical classification framework was built for diagnosing cytomegalovirus status from the catalog of TCR beta chain sequences. V and J gene assignment, in a later analysis, came from comparing TCR nucleotide sequences with IMGT/GENE-DB human TR gene sequences. The TCRdist pipeline was used in a later analysis to assign CDR3 sequences and most-parsimonious VDJ recombination scenarios. In a later analysis, each TCR beta chain was defined by its CDR3 amino acid sequence together with its V-gene family, and reads lacking a unique V-gene family were excluded. A later analysis removed several hundred highly shared, low-generation-probability nucleotide sequences to deal with suspected cross-contamination and a sequencing artifact. A later analysis calculated a clonal expansion index for each public chain from normalized within-repertoire ranks of inferred template counts. In a later analysis, generation probabilities were computed with a VDJ recombination model fitted to out-of-frame rearrangements, and the resulting probabilities were checked against IGoR. Hypergeometric tests were used in a later analysis to score TCR-TCR, TCR-HLA and TCR-CMV co-occurrence, with a repertoire-size bias correction applied to the TCR pairs. False discovery rates were estimated in a later analysis by permuting HLA or CMV assignments 20 times. In a later analysis, co-occurring TCRs were grouped with DBSCAN, and TCRdist sequence similarity was added when clustering was performed within HLA-allele-positive subsets. Repertoires with fewer than 30,000 or more than 120,000 public chains, plus five repertoires with anomalous nucleotide sharing, were excluded from co-occurrence clustering. TCRdb holds this immuneACCESS table with in-frame rearrangements only. Some clones are missing; in checked studies, unresolved V genes explain under half, and the rest has no known cause. That table supplies the V and J calls and clone size; D and trimming were determined from the DNA. The sample profile shows around 110,000 clones; approximately 9.4% of them were found once. The ten largest account for roughly 3.1% of the sample.

This clone was detected a few times. The clone's antigen remains unknown. Base-call qualities are not available, and no considerably larger clone is one nucleotide away. Paper-wide results and their limitations: In the study, 164 TCR beta chains were listed as associated with cytomegalovirus. Most TCR sequences were seen in very few donors, while some public TCRs were found in many individuals. The authors suggested that the approach could potentially be extended to other disease states and immunological phenotypes. Because some donors lacked HLA typing at each locus, the association tests relied only on the typed subset. In vitro tests confirmed that a few of the cytomegalovirus-associated TCR beta chains recognize cytomegalovirus antigens. The presence/absence analyses assumed that sequencing depth was roughly uniform across donors, and that assumption may not be true. CMV serostatus was the only immune exposure information available for the cohort. Several of the top co-occurrence clusters appeared to be linked to parvovirus B19, influenza, CMV and Epstein-Barr virus, according to a later analysis. A later analysis associated 15,000 or so TCR beta sequences with specific HLA alleles at a false discovery rate of 0.05. A cluster of highly shared sequence variants was judged likely to represent a technical artifact of the sequencing pipeline. In both the original and validation cohorts, the classifier was reported to diagnose cytomegalovirus status with high specificity and sensitivity. The cohort was sequenced for TCR beta chains only, and without alpha or paired-chain data the features that could be detected were limited. Because counts were too low, seventeen rarely observed V segments, including chromosome 9 orphons, were excluded from the earlier analysis of 587 of the donors. A further reported finding was that TCR beta sequences accurately predicted the HLA-A and HLA-B alleles for most subjects in the first cohort. Compared with equally common non-associated chains, HLA-associated TCR beta chains in a later analysis were more clonally expanded and had lower generation probabilities. Most CMV-associated TCR beta chains appeared to be HLA-restricted in a later analysis, and the HLA associations seemed to be driven largely by CMV exposure. In a later analysis, TCR association rates were found to vary across HLA loci, with the most associated TCRs seen for DRB1 alleles and the fewest for HLA-C alleles. In an earlier analysis of approximately 600 of the donors, most TCR beta V segments were observed in productive rearrangements about 87% or about 30% of the time, broadly matching IMGT annotations. When HLA alleles, especially DR and DQ, strongly co-occurred, attributing TCR associations to individual alleles was difficult. Correlated functional status among segregating V segments might be attributable to linkage disequilibrium, but an unknown experimental factor could not be ruled out. Because the 87-base-pair reads could not distinguish some IMGT-functional V segments, including TRBV6-2 and TRBV6-3, those segments were excluded. In a later genetic analysis, a missense DCLRE1C variant was associated with V-gene and J-gene trimming of TCR beta chains, and the association was replicated in an independent cohort. In a later genetic analysis, fewer N-insertions in productive TCRs were reported among donors in an Asian-associated ancestry cluster than the roughly 700-donor mean.

Recombination joined TRBV5-4 with TRBJ2-7, with 9 bases in between that match TRBD1. This clonotype was obtained from a young man in good health and CMV-seronegative. Sequenced: PBMCs. The DNA sequence follows: TGTGCCAGCAGCTTGGATTATGGGGACAGGGACACCTACGAGCAGTACTTC. Translated, this is CASSLDYGDRDTYEQYF.